This TCR beta chain is drawn from a study of blood T cell repertoires in COVID-19. Generated by immunoSEQ multiplex PCR, the TCRdb table keeps only in-frame clones and is missing some. Here the sample spans about 360,000 clones, less than 90% being singletons. There are a few counts of this clone. The CDR3 is 13 residues long. The V end lost 0 bases, the J end lost 5 bases, and 8 bases lay between the germline ends. Germline V CDR1 and CDR2: SGDLS, YYNGEE. The sequenced sample was peripheral blood. The chain has TRBV9 and TRBJ1-1; possibly TRBD1 for D (5 bases). The sequence was collected from a woman aged 55-70 years with COVID-19, enrolled during active disease. CDR3 sequence: CASSVEGLTEAFF. The CDR3 region has the DNA TGTGCCAGCAGCGTAGAGGGGCTTACTGAAGCTTTCTTT.